Below, one T cell receptor (beta chain) is given with its context. What it recognizes is unknown. J was trimmed by 2 bases and V by 9 bases; bases with no gene match: 4. Germline-derived CDR1 and CDR2 are LNHDA and SQIVND (reference sequence). This CDR3 region has 13 residues. Original handling: ImmunoSEQ output held junction-only sequences without quality scores, so filtering differed. The method was immunoSEQ multiplex PCR; TCRdb's version includes in-frame clones alone and lacks a portion of them. V and J calls and clone size are as listed in that table; D and trimming were resolved from the DNA. The sample carries millions of clones, around 90% recorded once. The data were obtained in a study of shared clonotypes between healthy human individuals. Study overall: Per-donor plates numbered three CD4 naive, three CD4 memory, two CD8 naive and one CD8 memory. Whole-study findings and limits: Shared clonotypes: about 5.3% naive CD4, 3.5% to 4% naive CD8, 2.3% memory CD4, under 0.5% memory CD8. What naive subsets generally showed was a larger estimated richness than memory subsets showed.

V is TRBV19 and J is TRBJ1-3, with 7 positions matching TRBD1. This TCR was sampled from a man aged 18 to 35 in good health. The sequencing input was naive CD4+ T cells sorted from blood. Subset noted: CD45RA+ positively selected. The CDR3 is CASATGAGNTIYF. CDR3 bases: TGTGCCAGCGCCACAGGGGCTGGAAACACCATATATTTT.